These 9 T cell receptor beta chains were sequenced from one sample in a study of blood T cell repertoires in COVID-19. Measured with immunoSEQ multiplex PCR; TCRdb has only the in-frame clones, and not every one. Among some 140,000 clones listed, roughly 83% were seen once. Sequencing was done on a sample of peripheral blood. The receptors here all came from a woman older than 75 with acute or convalescent COVID-19.

The genes are TRBV7-9 and TRBJ2-5; TRBD1 is a possible D gene (6 bases). CDR3 length: 16 amino acids. Germline values: CDR1 SEHNR, CDR2 FQNEAQ (reference sequence). Trimming shortened V by 1 base and J by 7 bases, and 19 bases separated the two germline ends. CDR3 residues: CASSLEGVEGPGTQYF. As DNA, the CDR3 is TGTGCCAGCAGCTTAGAGGGGGTCGAGGGTCCGGGGACCCAGTACTTC.

The chain recombines TRBV15 with TRBJ2-3; 7 bases align to TRBD2. Losses at the gene ends were 3 bases for V and 2 bases for J; bases not matched to a gene: 2. The CDR3 totals 14 residues. Per the germline V gene, CDR1 is LNHNV and CDR2 is YYDKDF (reference sequence). The CDR3 protein is CATSRAGVTDTQYF. The DNA of the CDR3 is TGTGCCACCAGCAGGGCGGGGGTCACAGATACGCAGTATTTT.

The V and J genes are TRBV10-1 and TRBJ1-6; D not certain. Germline-derived CDR1 and CDR2 are WNHNN and SYGVQD (reference sequence). V shed 11 bases and J shed 0 bases, with 5 bases lying between them. The CDR3 length is 12 residues. CDR3 protein: CARSSYNSPLHF. The CDR3 DNA is TGCGCCCGTAGCTCCTATAATTCACCCCTCCACTTT.

The chain uses TRBV5-1 and TRBJ1-2, with 8 bases lining up with TRBD1. CDR1 and CDR2 from the germline V gene are SGHRS and YFSETQ. J gave up 4 bases and V 4 bases, and 6 bases lay outside the gene matches. The CDR3 spans 14 residues. The CDR3 bases are TGCGCCAGCAGCCAAGGACAGGGAACCTATGGCTACACCTTC. It is translated as CASSQGQGTYGYTF.

V and J are TRBV6-4 and TRBJ2-3, with a possible D match to TRBD1 (6 bases). V gave up 4 bases and J gave up 0 bases, with 14 bases separating them. The germline V gene has CDR1 MRHNA and CDR2 SNTAGT. The CDR3 is made up of 16 amino acids. The CDR3 spells CASSAPGTTSTDTQYF. As DNA, the CDR3 is TGTGCCAGCAGTGCGCCCGGGACAACTAGCACAGATACGCAGTATTTT.

In its sample, this clone was seen a few times. V usage is TRBV11-2 and J usage is TRBJ2-2; TRBD2 matches at 9 bases. The CDR3 is made up of 16 amino acids. The germline V gene encodes CDR1 SGHAT and CDR2 FQNNGV. The V and J ends lost 2 bases and 5 bases, in that order; junction bases with no gene match: 6. This CDR3 reads CASSLLLAGKTGELFF. Written as DNA, the CDR3 is TGTGCCAGCAGCTTACTCCTAGCGGGGAAAACCGGGGAGCTGTTTTTT.

The chain joins TRBV18 to TRBJ2-4; D remains unclear. The CDR3 sequence is 14 residues long. Germline values: CDR1 KGHSH, CDR2 LQKENI. V shed 0 bases and J shed 7 bases, with 10 bases lying between them. The DNA for the CDR3 is TGTGCCAGCTCACCACCGACACTCATTAACATTCAGTACTTC. It is translated as CASSPPTLINIQYF.

This clone was seen a single time. The chain combines TRBV6-5 with TRBJ1-6; 8 bases map to TRBD1. The CDR3 totals 14 residues. The J segment lost 6 bases and the V segment lost 8 bases, leaving 6 bases of the junction unmatched. CDR1 MNHEY and CDR2 SVGAGI come from the germline V gene. The CDR3 loop is CASRDRGSNSPLHF. The CDR3 nucleotides are TGTGCCAGCCGAGACAGGGGCAGTAATTCACCCCTCCACTTT.

In this sample, this clone turned up a few times. The chain joins TRBV6-5 to TRBJ2-7; unclear D gene. The CDR3 extends over 15 amino acids. V shed 5 bases and J shed 0 bases, with 14 bases lying between them. The germline V gene has CDR1 MNHEY and CDR2 SVGAGI. DNA for the CDR3: TGTGCCAGCAGTACTGTTGAGCGCCACTCCTACGAGCAGTACTTC. This gives the protein CASSTVERHSYEQYF.